This TCR beta chain appears in the sequencing data of a study of OX40 agonist ivuxolimab in advanced cancers. The study in broad terms: Ivuxolimab was an agonistic, fully human IgG2 monoclonal antibody directed against OX40 (CD134), a costimulatory receptor. Prior anti-PD-1, anti-PD-L1 or anti-CTLA-4 therapy was permitted, and 40% to 50% of dose-escalation patients had received checkpoint inhibitors. Partial responses occurred in three dose-escalation patients, of whom one had hepatocellular carcinoma and two had cutaneous melanoma. The dose-escalation cohort was roughly 80% male with a mean age of around 62 years, ranging from about 20 to 85. Of the roughly 51 patients in dose escalation, around 20 had hepatocellular carcinoma, roughly 15 had melanoma, 9 had renal cell carcinoma and 9 had head and neck cancer. The paper reports the monotherapy dose-escalation portion (N of about 47 patients) of the phase I ivuxolimab trial. Intravenous ivuxolimab was administered to patients every 2 weeks at six dose levels: 0.01, 0.1, 0.3, 1.5, 3 and 10 mg/kg. Peripheral TCRbeta sequencing was intended to test whether TCR sequence diversity was altered and clonal T-cell expansion was caused by ivuxolimab. Overall results and qualifications from the work: At doses of 0.1 to 3.0 mg/kg, clonal expansion of both CD4+ and CD8+ blood T cells was observed from baseline to week 6. Low levels of normalized T-cell clonal expansion were also seen in some patients who did not respond. The antigen specificity of the peripheral T cells that underwent clonal expansion was not determined. In the 0.1-3.0 mg/kg groups, partial responders had among the lowest normalized peripheral clonal expansion, particularly in CD8+ T cells. On average, CD8+ T cells showed more expanded clones than CD4+ T cells after ivuxolimab.

Genomic DNA was isolated from the sorted cells so that the TCRbeta CDR3 region could be sequenced. TCRbeta CDR3 regions were sequenced using the immunoSEQ Assay. TCRdb provides this immuneACCESS table in a form limited to in-frame rearrangements. Some clones are lacking; in checked studies, under half of them reflect an unresolved V gene, and why the rest are absent is not known. Within this sample are around 59,000 clones, with 86% of them counted one time only. The ten largest account for 1.1% of the sample. Points on this clone: Its antigen is not yet known. One base away there is no much larger clone; base qualities are not given.

Patients with autoimmune disease history or receiving systemic immunosuppression were excluded from the trial. In every dose cohort, peripheral blood was drawn for TCR sequencing at baseline, cycle 4 day 1, and cycle 7 day 1. The samples were taken from a phase I, first-in-human, multicenter, open-label dose-escalation trial of ivuxolimab. Adults with locally advanced or metastatic head and neck squamous cell, hepatocellular, melanoma or renal cell carcinoma were enrolled in the trial. Before TCR sequencing, CD4+ T cells and CD8+ T cells from peripheral blood were sorted into separate populations. This sequence was found in an adult with an advanced solid tumor such as melanoma, head and neck, liver or kidney cancer. The input for sequencing was CD4+ or CD8+ T cells sorted from blood, taken in a trial of the OX40 agonist ivuxolimab.

Here the CDR3 is given as CSVEGGSVAFF. The nucleotide sequence is given as TGCAGCGTTGAAGGTGGGAGTGTAGCTTTCTTT. The sequence is built from TRBV29-1 and TRBJ1-1; the D gene is not confidently resolved. The CDR3 runs 11 amino acids, cysteine and phenylalanine included. The read is trimmed to its CDR3 DNA, 33 bases read in frame from base 1. Per the germline V gene, SQVTM is the CDR1 and ANQGSEA is the CDR2. V was cut back by 1 base and J by 10 bases, leaving a gap of 10 bases between them.